The rows below give T cell receptor beta chains drawn from one sample of a study of blood T cell repertoires in COVID-19. Data came from immunoSEQ multiplex PCR; TCRdb stores just in-frame clones and leaves some out. The sample holds under 250,000 clones, roughly 81% seen once. Sequencing input: peripheral blood. These TCRs come from a man aged 50 to 59 with acute or convalescent COVID-19. Each CDR3 is given with its conserved first and last residue. The D gene is left open where the match is weak. A clone size is listed for some rows: how often the clone was seen (once, few, many), or a class if it is expanded.

CDR3,DNA,V,D,size,J
CASSPASMNTEAFF,TGTGCCAGCTCACCCGCCAGTATGAACACTGAAGCTTTCTTT,TRBV18,-,-,TRBJ1-1
CASSGNSGTGVETQYF,TGTGCCAGCAGCGGAAACTCCGGGACAGGGGTGGAGACCCAGTACTTC,TRBV2,TRBD1,-,TRBJ2-5
CASSPGTGIGEQYF,TGTGCCAGCAGCCCCGGGACAGGGATTGGCGAGCAGTACTTC,TRBV7-3,TRBD1,-,TRBJ2-7
CASSLTTANYEQYF,TGTGCCAGCAGCTTGACGACAGCTAACTACGAGCAGTACTTC,TRBV7-9,-,once,TRBJ2-7
CASSPGGRGVSYEQYF,TGTGCCAGCAGCCCCGGCGGGAGAGGTGTCTCCTACGAGCAGTACTTC,TRBV9,TRBD2,once,TRBJ2-7
CASSGQGEFGTGELFF,TGTGCCAGCAGCGGACAGGGGGAATTTGGCACCGGGGAGCTGTTTTTT,TRBV11-3,TRBD1,large,TRBJ2-2
CSATPGYGYTF,TGCAGTGCCACCCCGGGGTATGGCTACACCTTC,TRBV20-1,-,few,TRBJ1-2
CASSTRTVRDYGYTF,TGTGCCAGTAGTACTAGGACAGTTAGGGACTATGGCTACACCTTC,TRBV19,-,-,TRBJ1-2
CASSLEGFYEKLFF,TGTGCCAGCAGTCTGGAGGGGTTTTATGAAAAACTGTTTTTT,TRBV6-5,-,-,TRBJ1-4
CASSLQVREQYF,TGTGCCAGCAGTTTACAGGTACGGGAGCAGTACTTC,TRBV28,-,once,TRBJ2-7
CASRFQGYYGYTF,TGTGCCAGTAGATTCCAGGGGTACTATGGCTACACCTTC,TRBV19,-,-,TRBJ1-2
CASSYYYGYTF,TGTGCCAGCAGTTACTACTATGGCTACACCTTC,TRBV27,-,few,TRBJ1-2
CASSLLGQGDYKNTEAFF,TGTGCCAGCAGCCTATTGGGCCAGGGGGATTATAAGAACACTGAAGCTTTCTTT,TRBV7-9,TRBD1,-,TRBJ1-1
CASSPGILQGARFPPLHF,TGCGCCAGCAGCCCTGGGATTTTACAGGGGGCCCGTTTTCCACCCCTCCACTTT,TRBV5-1,TRBD1,-,TRBJ1-6
CASSLQGNTEAFF,TGTGCCAGCAGCTTGCAGGGGAACACTGAAGCTTTCTTT,TRBV5-4,-,-,TRBJ1-1
CASSGLAVNTGELFF,TGTGCCAGTAGTGGACTAGCGGTTAACACCGGGGAGCTGTTTTTT,TRBV19,TRBD2,-,TRBJ2-2
CATSDGGDRAPGEQYF,TGTGCCACCAGTGATGGGGGGGACAGGGCTCCTGGCGAGCAGTACTTC,TRBV24-1,TRBD1,-,TRBJ2-7
CASSQEGTSRNEQFF,TGCGCCAGCAGCCAAGAGGGGACTTCGAGAAATGAGCAGTTCTTC,TRBV4-1,-,-,TRBJ2-1
CASGLPLSQGSPLHF,TGTGCCAGCGGCCTACCCCTTTCTCAGGGTTCACCCCTCCACTTT,TRBV6-5,-,-,TRBJ1-6
CAWSVLGSDNEKLFF,TGTGCCTGGAGTGTGTTGGGCTCCGATAATGAAAAACTGTTTTTT,TRBV30,-,-,TRBJ1-4
CAISEGESHGYTF,TGTGCCATCAGTGAGGGGGAGTCCCATGGCTACACCTTC,TRBV10-3,-,-,TRBJ1-2
CASFTRLLARSPLHF,TGTGCCAGCTTCACCCGACTATTAGCGCGATCACCCCTCCACTTT,TRBV28,-,-,TRBJ1-6
CASSFPGGGAYNEQFF,TGTGCCAGCAGTTTTCCCGGCGGGGGGGCCTACAATGAGCAGTTCTTC,TRBV27,TRBD2,once,TRBJ2-1
CASSPRVGGFNYGYTF,TGTGCCAGCTCACCACGGGTTGGCGGGTTTAACTATGGCTACACCTTC,TRBV18,-,-,TRBJ1-2
CAWRGLAGADTGELFF,TGTGCCTGGAGGGGACTAGCGGGGGCCGACACCGGGGAGCTGTTTTTT,TRBV30,TRBD2,-,TRBJ2-2
CSVDGTGDRREQYF,TGCAGCGTTGACGGGACAGGGGATCGTCGGGAGCAGTACTTC,TRBV29-1,TRBD1,-,TRBJ2-7
CASSLTVDEQYF,TGCGCCAGCAGCTTGACAGTTGATGAGCAGTACTTC,TRBV5-1,-,-,TRBJ2-7
CASRRTGGDQPQHF,TGTGCCAGCAGGCGGACAGGGGGAGATCAGCCCCAGCATTTT,TRBV6-5,TRBD1,-,TRBJ1-5
CASSLVSDTQYF,TGTGCCAGCAGCTTGGTCTCCGATACGCAGTATTTT,TRBV5-4,-,-,TRBJ2-3
CASFRLAANEQFF,TGTGCCAGCTTCCGACTAGCGGCCAATGAGCAGTTCTTC,TRBV2,TRBD2,-,TRBJ2-1
CASQGTRNTIYF,TGTGCCAGCCAGGGGACTAGAAACACCATATATTTT,TRBV28,-,-,TRBJ1-3
CASRSGLLRGDTQYF,TGTGCCAGTAGATCTGGATTACTCCGGGGGGATACGCAGTATTTT,TRBV19,-,-,TRBJ2-3
CAISARVGRFTEAFF,TGTGCCATCAGTGCAAGAGTCGGCAGGTTCACTGAAGCTTTCTTT,TRBV10-3,-,-,TRBJ1-1
CASSSVVSQPQHF,TGTGCCAGCAGTAGCGTGGTTTCTCAGCCCCAGCATTTT,TRBV27,-,-,TRBJ1-5
CASSKTSGRARETQYF,TGTGCCAGCAGTAAAACTAGCGGGAGGGCCCGGGAGACCCAGTACTTC,TRBV28,TRBD2,-,TRBJ2-5
CASSQDPGLATDTQYF,TGTGCCAGCAGCCAAGATCCGGGACTAGCGACAGATACGCAGTATTTT,TRBV14,TRBD2,-,TRBJ2-3
CASSWGAGNTEAFF,TGTGCCAGCAGTTGGGGTGCGGGGAACACTGAAGCTTTCTTT,TRBV28,-,-,TRBJ1-1
CASQDGGYNEQFF,TGTGCCTCCCAAGACGGGGGGTACAATGAGCAGTTCTTC,TRBV30,TRBD2,-,TRBJ2-1
CASTGLAGEQYF,TGCGCCAGCACGGGACTAGCGGGTGAGCAGTACTTC,TRBV5-1,TRBD2,-,TRBJ2-7
CASSQDLRAQPQHF,TGTGCCAGCAGCCAAGATCTGCGGGCTCAGCCCCAGCATTTT,TRBV3-1/TRBV3-2,-,-,TRBJ1-5
CASSLDWGDYGYTF,TGTGCCAGCAGCTTAGATTGGGGAGACTATGGCTACACCTTC,TRBV7-9,-,-,TRBJ1-2
CASSFRGRETQYF,TGTGCCAGCAGCTTTCGGGGGAGAGAGACCCAGTACTTC,TRBV27,-,-,TRBJ2-5
CASGLVQSAYYNEQFF,TGTGCTAGTGGTTTGGTACAAAGCGCCTACTACAATGAGCAGTTCTTC,TRBV12-5,-,-,TRBJ2-1
CASSADRAGGELFF,TGTGCCAGCAGCGCTGACAGGGCGGGCGGGGAGCTGTTTTTT,TRBV5-6,TRBD1,once,TRBJ2-2
CASSVAGRHTDTQYF,TGTGCCAGCAGCGTAGCCGGGAGACACACAGATACGCAGTATTTT,TRBV9,-,few,TRBJ2-3
CASSPGLAVTYEQYF,TGTGCCAGCAGCCCAGGACTAGCGGTAACCTACGAGCAGTACTTC,TRBV5-4,TRBD2,once,TRBJ2-7
CASSQRQEKLFF,TGTGCCAGCAGCCAGCGACAGGAAAAACTGTTTTTT,TRBV28,-,-,TRBJ1-4
CASSLAPRQGGPLHF,TGTGCCAGCAGTTTAGCCCCTCGACAGGGTGGACCCCTCCACTTT,TRBV27,TRBD1,-,TRBJ1-6
CASSSPTSGGVELETQYF,TGTGCCAGCAGCTCACCGACTAGCGGGGGGGTTGAGTTGGAGACCCAGTACTTC,TRBV11-2,TRBD2,-,TRBJ2-5
CATSKTSGSGHEQFF,TGTGCCACCAGTAAGACTAGCGGGAGTGGTCATGAGCAGTTCTTC,TRBV24-1,TRBD2,-,TRBJ2-1
CASSQASDTEAFF,TGTGCCAGCAGCCAAGCGAGTGACACTGAAGCTTTCTTT,TRBV3-1/TRBV3-2,-,once,TRBJ1-1
CASSQDSNYGYTF,TGTGCCAGCTCCCAAGACAGTAACTATGGCTACACCTTC,TRBV18,-,-,TRBJ1-2
CASSLGSGSGTEAFF,TGTGCCAGCAGTTTAGGGTCCGGGTCGGGCACTGAAGCTTTCTTT,TRBV28,-,-,TRBJ1-1